A selection of T cell receptor beta chains follows, all from one sample in a study of T cell changes during pregnancy in multiple sclerosis. TCRdb's copy holds only in-frame clones and misses some; the assay was immunoSEQ multiplex PCR. The sample lists tens of thousands of clones, approximately 91% seen once, with around 1.8% in the top ten. The source material was CD4+ T cells from peripheral blood mononuclear cells, sampled after pregnancy. The receptor set was obtained from a female donor in good health, enrolled as a control in a pregnancy study. The CDR3 runs from the conserved cysteine through the conserved F or W. D genes are given only for firm matches. Clone size is given for some rows only: seen once, a few or many times, or a class if the clone is expanded.

clone size	D gene	V gene	J gene	CDR3 DNA	CDR3 protein
-	-	TRBV19	TRBJ1-2	TGTGCCAGTAGTATTGGTGGCAGGGGTGGCTACACCTTC	CASSIGGRGGYTF
-	-	TRBV5-4	TRBJ2-5	TGTGCCAGCAGCTTGGGGTCAGAAGACCAAGAGACCCAGTACTTC	CASSLGSEDQETQYF
-	TRBD2	TRBV19	TRBJ2-2	TGTGCCAGTAGTCCTTGGGCTAGCGGGGACGGGGAGCTGTTTTTT	CASSPWASGDGELFF
-	-	TRBV27	TRBJ2-2	TGTGCCAGCACCCTTACGGGCACCGGGGAGCTGTTTTTT	CASTLTGTGELFF
-	-	TRBV5-1	TRBJ1-4	TGCGCCAGCAGCCCACATTGGCCTGAAAAACTGTTTTTT	CASSPHWPEKLFF
-	-	TRBV6-1	TRBJ1-5	TGTGCCAGCTTGGACAAGATAGGTCCCAATCAGCCCCAGCATTTT	CASLDKIGPNQPQHF
-	TRBD1	TRBV5-1	TRBJ2-7	TGCGCCAGCTGGCCGGGACAGGGAATCTACGAGCAGTACTTC	CASWPGQGIYEQYF
once	-	TRBV28	TRBJ1-1	TGTGCCAGCAGCGCCCAGGACACTGAAGCTTTCTTT	CASSAQDTEAFF
-	-	TRBV19	TRBJ1-2	TGTGCCAGTAGTGAAACAGCTTGGGGCTATGGGTATGGCTACACCTTC	CASSETAWGYGYGYTF
-	-	TRBV9	TRBJ2-7	TGTGCCAGCAGCGTAGAACTGGCGGGGCCTCCCTACGAGCAGTACTTC	CASSVELAGPPYEQYF
-	-	TRBV7-6	TRBJ2-7	TGTGCCAGCAGCTTCGGACAGATTTACGAGCAGTACTTC	CASSFGQIYEQYF
-	TRBD1	TRBV29-1	TRBJ2-7	TGCAGCGTTGAAGAGAGGGGACAGGGGAGGGACGAGCAGTACTTC	CSVEERGQGRDEQYF
-	-	TRBV29-1	TRBJ2-3	TGCAGCGTTGTACAACCGAGCACAGATACGCAGTATTTT	CSVVQPSTDTQYF
-	TRBD1	TRBV5-8	TRBJ1-4	TGTGCCAGCAGCCTACAGGGGGCAAATGAAAAACTGTTTTTT	CASSLQGANEKLFF
once	TRBD2	TRBV27	TRBJ2-2	TGTGCCAGCAAACTAGCGGGGGGGGCCACCGGGGAGCTGTTTTTT	CASKLAGGATGELFF
-	TRBD2	TRBV7-3	TRBJ2-1	TGTGCCAGCAGCCGTTTGAGCGGGAGCTCCGGGGGTGAGCAGTTCTTC	CASSRLSGSSGGEQFF